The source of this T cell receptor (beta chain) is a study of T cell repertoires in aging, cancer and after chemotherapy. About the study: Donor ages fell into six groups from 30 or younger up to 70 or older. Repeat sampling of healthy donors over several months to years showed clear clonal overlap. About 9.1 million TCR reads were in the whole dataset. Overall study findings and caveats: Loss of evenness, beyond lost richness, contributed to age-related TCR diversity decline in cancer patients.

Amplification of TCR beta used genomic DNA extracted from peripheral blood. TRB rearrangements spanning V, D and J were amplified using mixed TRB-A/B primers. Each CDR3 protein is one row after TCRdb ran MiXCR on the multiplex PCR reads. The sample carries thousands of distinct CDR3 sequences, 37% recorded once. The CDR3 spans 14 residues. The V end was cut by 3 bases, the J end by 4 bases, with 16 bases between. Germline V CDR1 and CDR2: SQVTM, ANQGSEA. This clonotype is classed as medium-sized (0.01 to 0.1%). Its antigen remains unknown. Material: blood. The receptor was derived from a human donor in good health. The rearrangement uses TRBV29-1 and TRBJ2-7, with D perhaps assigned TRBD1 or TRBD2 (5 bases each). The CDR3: CSVDGGEGFYEQYF. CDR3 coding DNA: TGCAGCGTTGATGGGGGTGAAGGATTTTACGAGCAGTACTTC.